This TCR beta chain comes out of a study of blood T cells in healthy people across ages. The authors ran a second PCR of roughly 6 to 12 cycles using a sample-barcoded 5' primer and a J-beta primer mix. A tag from a template-switch adaptor with 12 random nucleotides marked each cDNA molecule. TCRdb called the 5' RACE reads again in MiXCR, with one record for every CDR3 protein. The sample includes 1.5 million to 1.8 million distinct CDR3 sequences, roughly 43% of them seen just once. Turning to this clonotype: Its antigen is unknown.

The CDR3 extends over 12 amino acids. Trimming left V 5 bases short and J 5 bases short, with 11 bases between. Germline lookup yields CDR1 DFQATT and CDR2 SNEGSKA (reference sequence). Study-level points and caveats: Observed TCR beta diversity per million T cells went down as age went up. This fall followed a roughly linear course with age.

This chain connects TRBV20-1 to TRBJ2-3; D is undetermined. Sequenced material: blood. The origin of this receptor is a woman between 18 and 29 years old in good health. The CDR3: CSASLWRDTQYF. DNA of the CDR3: TGCAGTGCTTCCCTTTGGAGAGATACGCAGTATTTT.